This T cell receptor beta chain was sequenced during a study of a mutant IDH1 vaccine in newly diagnosed glioma. Time point given: week 5, during vaccination. With topical imiquimod, each dose of the vaccine consisted of 300 ug of mutant IDH1 20-mer peptide. The donors had new WHO grade 3 or 4 astrocytomas; these were IDH1-mutant and ATRX-lost. Findings and limits, study-wide: Seemingly, top peripheral T cell clonotype changes bore no relation to pseudoprogression.

Profiled with immunoSEQ multiplex PCR; TCRdb holds only in-frame clones, not every one. Among around 34,000 clones listed, over 50% were seen once. Points on this clone: The antigen remains undetermined.

V lost 5 bases to trimming and J lost 0 bases, with 10 bases between them. Germline CDR1 reads SGHTA; CDR2 reads FQGNSA. This CDR3 region has 14 residues. This sample comprised PBMCs, obtained from a glioma patient whose treatment included an IDH1 peptide vaccine. The genes are TRBV7-2 and TRBJ1-1, with D perhaps TRBD1 (6 bases). The origin of this receptor is a woman aged 18-29 years with glioma. CDR3 amino acids: CASSLDRLNTEAFF. The DNA of the CDR3 is TGTGCCAGCAGCCTGGACAGACTGAACACTGAAGCTTTCTTT.